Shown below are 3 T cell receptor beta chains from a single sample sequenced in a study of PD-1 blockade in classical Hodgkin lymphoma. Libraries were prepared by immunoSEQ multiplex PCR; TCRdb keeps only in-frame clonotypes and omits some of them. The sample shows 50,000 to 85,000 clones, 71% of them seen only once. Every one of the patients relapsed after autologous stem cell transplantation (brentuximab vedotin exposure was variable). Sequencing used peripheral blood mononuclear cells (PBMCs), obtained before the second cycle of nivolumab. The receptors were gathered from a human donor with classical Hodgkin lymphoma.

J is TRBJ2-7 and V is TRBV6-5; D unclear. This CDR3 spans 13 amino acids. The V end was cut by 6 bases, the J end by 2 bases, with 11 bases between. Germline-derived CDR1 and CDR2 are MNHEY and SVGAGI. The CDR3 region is CASSEPPTYEQYF. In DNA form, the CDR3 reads TGTGCCAGCAGCGAACCCCCGACCTACGAGCAGTACTTC.

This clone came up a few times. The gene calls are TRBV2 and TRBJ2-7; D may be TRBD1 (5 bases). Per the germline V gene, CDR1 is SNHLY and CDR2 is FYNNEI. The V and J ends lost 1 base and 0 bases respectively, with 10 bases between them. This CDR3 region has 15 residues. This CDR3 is CASSEGQGSSYEQYF. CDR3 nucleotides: TGTGCCAGCAGTGAAGGGCAGGGAAGCTCCTACGAGCAGTACTTC.

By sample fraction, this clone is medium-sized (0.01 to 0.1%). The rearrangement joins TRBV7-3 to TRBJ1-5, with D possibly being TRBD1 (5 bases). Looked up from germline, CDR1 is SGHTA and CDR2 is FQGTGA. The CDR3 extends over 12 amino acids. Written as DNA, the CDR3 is TGTTCCACTCGGGAGGGGCCCCAGCCCCAGCATTTT. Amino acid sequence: CSTREGPQPQHF.